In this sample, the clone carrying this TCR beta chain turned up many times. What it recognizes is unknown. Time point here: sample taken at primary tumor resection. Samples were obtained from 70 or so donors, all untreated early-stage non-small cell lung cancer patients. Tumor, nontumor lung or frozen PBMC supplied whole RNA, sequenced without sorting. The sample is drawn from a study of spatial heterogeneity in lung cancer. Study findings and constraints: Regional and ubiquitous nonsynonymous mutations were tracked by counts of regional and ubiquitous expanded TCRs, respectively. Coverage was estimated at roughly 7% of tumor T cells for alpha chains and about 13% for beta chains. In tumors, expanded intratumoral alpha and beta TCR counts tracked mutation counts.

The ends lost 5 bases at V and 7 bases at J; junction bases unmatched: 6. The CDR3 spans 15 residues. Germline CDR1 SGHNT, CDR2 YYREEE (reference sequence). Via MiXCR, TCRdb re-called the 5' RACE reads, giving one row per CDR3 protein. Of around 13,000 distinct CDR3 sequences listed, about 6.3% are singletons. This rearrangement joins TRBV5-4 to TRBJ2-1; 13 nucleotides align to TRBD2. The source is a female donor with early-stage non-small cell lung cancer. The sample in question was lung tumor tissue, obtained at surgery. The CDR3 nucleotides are TGTGCCAGCAGAGTTGGGACTAGCGGGAATAATGAGCAGTTCTTC. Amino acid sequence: CASRVGTSGNNEQFF.